The TCR beta chain described here comes from a study of cytomegalovirus exposure and HLA in healthy donors. The study's findings and limits: When a later analysis was performed, an Asian-associated ancestry cluster reportedly had fewer N-insertions than the roughly 700-donor mean. Researchers catalogued 160 or so TCR beta chains as cytomegalovirus-associated.

Primers: 60 Vbeta forward and 13 Jbeta reverse. Original processing methods: Later, an analysis found about 77 million unique TCR beta chains, and some 10 million of these were shared. Only in-frame clones appear in the TCRdb table, and some are missing; sequencing was by immunoSEQ multiplex PCR. V and J calls and clone size are those listed in that table; D and trimming were worked out from the DNA. The sample shows roughly 180,000 clones, 79% of them seen only once. About this clone: Its antigen remains unknown.

With 2 bases removed from V and 5 bases from J, the gap between germline ends came to 7 bases. The CDR3 runs 13 residues. From germline, CDR1 is SGHDT and CDR2 YYEEEE. The rearrangement links TRBV5-6 to TRBJ1-4; D call uncertain. This receptor was taken from a girl aged 10-17 years in good health and CMV-seropositive. Sequenced: PBMCs. CDR3 residues: CASSFGGNEKLFF. The CDR3 nucleotides are TGTGCCAGCAGCTTTGGAGGGAATGAAAAACTGTTTTTT. The whole variable domain, remainder taken from reference TRBV5-6 and TRBJ1-4, is DAGVTQSPTHLIKTRGQQVTLRCSPKSGHDTVSWYQQALGQGPQFIFQYYEEEERQRGNFPDRFSGHQFPNYSSELNVNALLLGDSALYLCASSFGGNEKLFFGSGTQLSVL.